This T cell receptor beta chain emerged from a study of T cell changes during pregnancy in multiple sclerosis. The protocol was immunoSEQ multiplex PCR, while the TCRdb copy is restricted to in-frame clones and leaves out a portion. Of 20,000 to 25,000 clones listed, around four fifths are singletons. This clonotype was sampled from a female donor in good health, enrolled as a control in a pregnancy study. The sequencing here drew on CD8+ T cells from peripheral blood mononuclear cells, taken in the first trimester of pregnancy.

CDR3 residues: CASRHRGGDEQYF. The CDR3 region has the DNA TGTGCCAGCAGGCACAGGGGGGGCGACGAGCAGTACTTC. This chain connects TRBV2 to TRBJ2-7; D is possibly TRBD1 (8 bases). The CDR3 consists of 13 residues. The germline V gene has CDR1 SNHLY and CDR2 FYNNEI. V lost 6 bases and J 5 bases, leaving 14 bases between the germline ends.